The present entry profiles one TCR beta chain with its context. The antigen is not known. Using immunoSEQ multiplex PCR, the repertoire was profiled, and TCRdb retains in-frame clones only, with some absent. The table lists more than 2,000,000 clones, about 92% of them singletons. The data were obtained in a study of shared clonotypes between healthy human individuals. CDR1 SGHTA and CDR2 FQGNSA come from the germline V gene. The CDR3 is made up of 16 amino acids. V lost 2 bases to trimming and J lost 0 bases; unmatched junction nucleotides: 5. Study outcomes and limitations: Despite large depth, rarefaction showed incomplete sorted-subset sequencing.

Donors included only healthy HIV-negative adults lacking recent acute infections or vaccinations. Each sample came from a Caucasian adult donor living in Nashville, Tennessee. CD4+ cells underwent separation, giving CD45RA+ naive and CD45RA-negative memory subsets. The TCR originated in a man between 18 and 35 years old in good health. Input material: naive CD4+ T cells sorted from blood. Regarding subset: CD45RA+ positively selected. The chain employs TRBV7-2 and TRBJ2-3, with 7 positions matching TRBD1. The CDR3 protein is CASSLMGQLSTDTQYF. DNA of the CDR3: TGTGCCAGCAGCTTAATGGGACAGCTCAGCACAGATACGCAGTATTTT.